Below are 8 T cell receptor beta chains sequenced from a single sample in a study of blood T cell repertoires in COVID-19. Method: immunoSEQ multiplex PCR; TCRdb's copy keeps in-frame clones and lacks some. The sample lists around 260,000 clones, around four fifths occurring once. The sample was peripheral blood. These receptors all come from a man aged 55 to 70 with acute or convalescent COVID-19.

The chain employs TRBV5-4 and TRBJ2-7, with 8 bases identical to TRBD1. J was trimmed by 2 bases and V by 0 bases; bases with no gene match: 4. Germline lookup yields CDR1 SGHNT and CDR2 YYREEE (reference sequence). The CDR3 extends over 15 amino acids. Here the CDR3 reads CASSLGQGKTYEQYF. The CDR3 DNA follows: TGTGCCAGCAGCTTGGGACAGGGGAAGACCTACGAGCAGTACTTC.

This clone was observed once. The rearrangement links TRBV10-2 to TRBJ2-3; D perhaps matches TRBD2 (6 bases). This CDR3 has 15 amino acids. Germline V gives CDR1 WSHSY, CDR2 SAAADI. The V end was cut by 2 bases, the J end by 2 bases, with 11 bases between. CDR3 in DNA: TGCGCCAGCAGTGAGCGGCGGGGCACCACAGATACGCAGTATTTT. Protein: CASSERRGTTDTQYF.

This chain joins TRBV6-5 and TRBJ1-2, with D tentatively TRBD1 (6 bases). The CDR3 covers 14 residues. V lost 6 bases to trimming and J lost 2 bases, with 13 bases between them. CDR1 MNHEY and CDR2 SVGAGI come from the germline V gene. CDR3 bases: TGTGCCAGCAGAGGGGGAAGGGAGAACTATGGCTACACCTTC. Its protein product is CASRGGRENYGYTF.

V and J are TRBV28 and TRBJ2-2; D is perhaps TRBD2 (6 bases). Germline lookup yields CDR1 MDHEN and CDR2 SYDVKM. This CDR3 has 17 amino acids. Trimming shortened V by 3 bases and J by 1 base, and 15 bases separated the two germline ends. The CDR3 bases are TGTGCCAGCAGTTTCTACCGGGACTCGCGGAACACCGGGGAGCTGTTTTTT. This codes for CASSFYRDSRNTGELFF.

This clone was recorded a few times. In DNA, the CDR3 is TGTGCCAGCAGCACCGCGGGGGCAGGGGAAAGGTATGGCTACACCTTC. Translating gives CASSTAGAGERYGYTF. The V call is TRBV25-1, the J call TRBJ1-2; a possible D gene is TRBD1 (6 bases). The CDR3 runs 16 residues. V dropped 6 bases and J dropped 5 bases, with 22 bases sitting between them. Germline V lookup: CDR1 MGHDK, CDR2 SYGVNS.

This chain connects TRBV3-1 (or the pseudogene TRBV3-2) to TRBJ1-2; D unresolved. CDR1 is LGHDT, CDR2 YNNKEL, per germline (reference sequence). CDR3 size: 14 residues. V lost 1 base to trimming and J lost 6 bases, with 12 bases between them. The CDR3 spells CASSQVVGRHGYTF. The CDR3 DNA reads TGTGCCAGCAGCCAAGTTGTCGGCAGGCATGGCTACACCTTC.

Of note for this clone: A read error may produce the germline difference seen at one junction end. The CDR3 is CASSTLTQLEAPTF. The CDR3 DNA follows: TGTGCCAGTAGTACCCTGACACAACTGGAGGCGCCAACCTTT. The chain is built from TRBV19 and TRBJ2-3, with D maybe TRBD2 (5 bases). Germline CDR1 is LNHDA and CDR2 is SQIVND (reference sequence). This CDR3 has 14 residues.

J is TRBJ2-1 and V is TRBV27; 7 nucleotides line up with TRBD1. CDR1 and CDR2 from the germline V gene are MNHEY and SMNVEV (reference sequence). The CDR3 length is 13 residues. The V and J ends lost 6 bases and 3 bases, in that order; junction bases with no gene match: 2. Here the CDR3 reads CASSGDSYNEQFF. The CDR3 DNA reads TGTGCCAGCAGCGGGGACAGCTACAATGAGCAGTTCTTC.